The rows below give T cell receptor beta chains drawn from one sample of a study of somatic mutations in cytotoxic T cells in rheumatoid arthritis. Some clones are missing from TCRdb's copy, which holds only in-frame ones; the method was immunoSEQ multiplex PCR. The sample lists about 26,000 clones; roughly 82% were seen once. Sequencing was done on a sample of CD8+ T cells sorted from blood. The receptors shown here come from a man aged 50-59 years in good health. CDR3s include the opening cysteine and the closing phenylalanine or tryptophan. Fields, in order: CDR3 length, V gene, J gene, CDR3 protein.

15	TRBV5-1	TRBJ2-3	CASSLDGRITDTQYF
18	TRBV7-6	TRBJ2-6	CASSPTTGTGSGANVLTF
18	TRBV6-1	TRBJ2-1	CASSESEVAGDSYNEQFF
15	TRBV7-9	TRBJ1-2	CASTPMDRPHYGYTF
16	TRBV7-6	TRBJ2-3	CASSLYTSGWADTQYF
13	TRBV27	TRBJ2-7	CASSPTSFYEQYF
16	TRBV6-5	TRBJ1-1	CASSYFGGREKTEAFF
18	TRBV19	TRBJ1-5	CASSKDRAWQGVGQPQHF
16	TRBV5-1	TRBJ2-1	CASSLDRDPFWNEQFF
15	TRBV29-1	TRBJ2-1	CSVEGLAGGYNEQFF
16	TRBV27	TRBJ2-7	CASSPSLGTQSYEQYF
15	TRBV4-1	TRBJ2-7	CASTNRVGESYEQYF